This TCR beta chain was captured in a study of identical twins. Overall study findings and caveats: Within cord blood, abundant beta clonotypes carried fewer insertions, but memory repertoires showed no such trend. Excess low generation probability was seen in twin-shared out-of-frame alpha sequences.

The donors were all healthy and Caucasian. Germline-derived CDR1 and CDR2 are SGHDN and FVKESK. The CDR3 sequence is 19 residues long. V trimming: 4 bases; J trimming: 6 bases; junction bases outside the gene matches: 18. TCRdb ran MiXCR on the 5' RACE reads and lists one entry per CDR3 protein. The data hold 240,000 or so distinct CDR3 sequences, with over 9.5% observed a single time. This clonotype was seen more than once but under ten times. Its antigen is not known. V usage is TRBV14 and J usage is TRBJ2-1; 10 bases map to TRBD2. This receptor was obtained from a man in his forties or fifties in good health. Sequenced material: memory T cells sorted from blood. The CDR3 region is CASSLSLTSGSPWGNEQFF. The CDR3 DNA reads as TGTGCCAGCAGCCTATCTTTGACTAGCGGGTCCCCGTGGGGCAATGAGCAGTTCTTC.